This TCR beta chain was captured by sequencing in a study of blood T cell repertoires in COVID-19. Germline V lookup: CDR1 SGHRS, CDR2 YFSETQ. This CDR3 contains 17 residues. V lost 0 bases to trimming and J lost 0 bases; unmatched junction nucleotides: 5. Measured with immunoSEQ multiplex PCR; TCRdb has only the in-frame clones, and not every one. The sample yields roughly 180,000 clones, about 84% seen once. The rearrangement uses TRBV5-1 and TRBJ1-2; 10 bases are shared with TRBD1. Sequenced: PBMCs or T cells enriched from blood (not recorded which). The clonotype was recovered from a woman between 40 and 50 years old with acute COVID-19. This CDR3 is CASSLEGTGVSNYGYTF. Written as DNA, the CDR3 is TGCGCCAGCAGCTTGGAAGGGACAGGGGTCTCTAACTATGGCTACACCTTC.